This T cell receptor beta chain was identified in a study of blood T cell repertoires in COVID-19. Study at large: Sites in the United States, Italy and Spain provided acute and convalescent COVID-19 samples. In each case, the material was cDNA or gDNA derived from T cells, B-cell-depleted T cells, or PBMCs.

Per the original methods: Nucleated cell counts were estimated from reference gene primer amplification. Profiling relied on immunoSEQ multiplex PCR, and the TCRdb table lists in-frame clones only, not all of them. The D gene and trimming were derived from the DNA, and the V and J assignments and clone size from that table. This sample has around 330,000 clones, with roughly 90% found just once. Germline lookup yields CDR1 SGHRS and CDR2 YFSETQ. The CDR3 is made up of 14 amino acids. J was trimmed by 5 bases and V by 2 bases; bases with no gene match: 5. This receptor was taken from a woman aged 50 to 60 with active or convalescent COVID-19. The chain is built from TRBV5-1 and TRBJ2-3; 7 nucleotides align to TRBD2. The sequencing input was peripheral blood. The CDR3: CASSFGGEGDTQYF. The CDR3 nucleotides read TGCGCCAGCAGCTTTGGGGGGGAAGGAGATACGCAGTATTTT.